This T cell receptor beta chain appears in the sequencing data of a study of blood T cell repertoires in COVID-19. Study details: There were acute and convalescent COVID-19 samples, and they came from the United States, Italy and Spain. The cDNA or gDNA used as material had been derived from T cells, B-cell-depleted T cells, or PBMCs.

The sample holds one count of this clone. Between the trimmed V and J ends, which lost 0 bases and 0 bases, there was a span of 8 bases. The CDR3 runs 15 residues. Data came from immunoSEQ multiplex PCR; TCRdb stores just in-frame clones and leaves some out. Seen here are around 250,000 clones, approximately 90% observed once, and the top ten hold 2.5% to 3.5%. The V gene is TRBV23-1, the J gene TRBJ1-1; no definite D call. TRBV23-1 is an ORF, with its function uncertain. The receptor's source is a woman in her thirties with active or convalescent COVID-19. The sequencing input was peripheral blood. The CDR3 DNA reads as TGCGCCAGCAGTCAATCGTCGGCGGTGAACACTGAAGCTTTCTTT. Translation: CASSQSSAVNTEAFF.